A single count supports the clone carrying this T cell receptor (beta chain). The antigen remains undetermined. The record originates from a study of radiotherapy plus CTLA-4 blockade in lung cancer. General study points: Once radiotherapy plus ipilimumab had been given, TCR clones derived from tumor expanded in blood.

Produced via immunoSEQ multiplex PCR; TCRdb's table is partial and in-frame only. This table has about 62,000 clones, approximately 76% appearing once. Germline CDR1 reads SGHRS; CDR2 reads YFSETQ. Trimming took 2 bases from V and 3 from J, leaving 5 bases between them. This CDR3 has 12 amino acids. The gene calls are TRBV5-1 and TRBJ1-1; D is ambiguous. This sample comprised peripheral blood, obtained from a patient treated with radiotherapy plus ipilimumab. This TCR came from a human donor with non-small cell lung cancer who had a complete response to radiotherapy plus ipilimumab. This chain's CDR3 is CASSFSDTEAFF. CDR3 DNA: TGCGCCAGCAGCTTTTCGGACACTGAAGCTTTCTTT. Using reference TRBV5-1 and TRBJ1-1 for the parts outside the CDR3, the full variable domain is KAGVTQTPRYLIKTRGQQVTLSCSPISGHRSVSWYQQTPGQGLQFLFEYFSETQRNKGNFPGRFSGRQFSNSRSEMNVSTLELGDSALYLCASSFSDTEAFFGQGTRLTVV.